Presented here are 22 T cell receptor beta chains from one specimen sequenced in a study of T cells in Graves' hyperthyroidism and ophthalmopathy. The TCR beta CDR3 regions underwent amplification using RNA transcripts as the source. The HTBI primer set served for first-round RT-PCR of the TCR CDR3. TCRdb reanalysed the multiplex PCR reads using MiXCR and keeps one entry per CDR3 protein. This sample has 530,000 or so distinct CDR3 sequences, with roughly 50% found just once. Sequences were obtained from peripheral blood or thyroid tissue (not recorded which). The receptors derive from a woman under 30 with Graves' hyperthyroidism.

This clonotype was picked up many times. V and J are TRBV7-9 and TRBJ2-2; D tentatively fits TRBD1 or TRBD2 (5 bases each). The CDR3 has 12 amino acids. Germline loops: CDR1 SEHNR, CDR2 FQNEAQ (reference sequence). Deletions cut 5 bases from V and 6 bases from J, with 7 bases between. The CDR3 here is CASSGGAGELFF. In nucleotides, the CDR3 is TGTGCCAGCAGCGGGGGTGCCGGGGAGCTGTTTTTT.

Remarks on this clonotype: This sequence may be a read error, since a much larger clone differs from it by one base. CDR3 region: CAISMGTGSSYEQYF. In DNA, the CDR3 is TGTGCCATCAGCATGGGAACAGGGAGCTCCTACGAGCAGTACTTC. The chain uses TRBV10-3 and TRBJ2-7, with D perhaps matching TRBD1 (6 bases). From germline, CDR1 is ENHRY and CDR2 SYGVKD. The CDR3 covers 15 residues. V dropped 6 bases and J dropped 0 bases, with 15 bases sitting between them.

This clonotype was detected many times. The chain links TRBV10-3 to TRBJ2-2; D could derive from TRBD1 or TRBD2 (5 bases each). Deletions cut 2 bases from V and 3 bases from J, with 7 bases between. The germline V gene has CDR1 ENHRY and CDR2 SYGVKD. This CDR3 spans 14 amino acids. CDR3 sequence (DNA): TGTGCCATCAGTGAGGGGGGAGACACCGGGGAGCTGTTTTTT. Encoded protein: CAISEGGDTGELFF.

This clonotype was seen at least ten times. This rearrangement joins TRBV7-2 to TRBJ2-5, with a possible D match to TRBD2 (6 bases). Trimming left V 0 bases short and J 1 base short, with 6 bases between. The CDR3 totals 14 residues. Germline CDR1 reads SGHTA; CDR2 reads FQGNSA. The CDR3 coding sequence is TGTGCCAGCAGCTTAGCAGCGGGCCAAGAGACCCAGTACTTC. Protein product: CASSLAAGQETQYF.

In this sample, this clonotype turned up many times. V is TRBV10-3 and J is TRBJ2-5; 7 bases map to TRBD1. Losses at the gene ends were 1 base for V and 2 bases for J; bases not matched to a gene: 1. Germline-derived CDR1 and CDR2 are ENHRY and SYGVKD. The CDR3 is 14 amino acids. In nucleotides, the CDR3 is TGTGCCATCAGTGAGTTGGACAGGCAAGAGACCCAGTACTTC. Its protein product is CAISELDRQETQYF.

This sequence joins TRBV30 and TRBJ1-1, with D hard to call. The CDR3 runs 14 residues. The V gene lost 5 bases and the J gene lost 3 bases, with 16 bases spanning the gap. The germline gives CDR1 GTSNPN, CDR2 SVGIG (reference sequence). This chain's CDR3 is CAWQPRVVYTEAFF. The DNA of the CDR3 is TGTGCCTGGCAACCCCGGGTCGTGTACACTGAAGCTTTCTTT.

This chain connects TRBV5-1 to TRBJ2-6; 9 bases fit TRBD1. The V segment lost 4 bases and the J segment 2 bases; nucleotides outside the gene matches: 7. The germline gives CDR1 SGHRS, CDR2 YFSETQ. This CDR3 region has 17 residues. The CDR3 DNA sequence: TGCGCCAGCAGCAGAGGACAGGGGTCCACTGGGGCCAACGTCCTGACTTTC. This translates into CASSRGQGSTGANVLTF. The full variable domain, in which reference TRBV5-1 and TRBJ2-6 provide the parts outside the CDR3, is KAGVTQTPRYLIKTRGQQVTLSCSPISGHRSVSWYQQTPGQGLQFLFEYFSETQRNKGNFPGRFSGRQFSNSRSEMNVSTLELGDSALYLCASSRGQGSTGANVLTFGAGSRLTVL.

The V gene is TRBV20-1, the J gene TRBJ1-1; D remains ambiguous. The V gene's germline CDR1 is DFQATT and CDR2 SNEGSKA (reference sequence). The CDR3 has 13 amino acids. The CDR3 protein is CSLDAGMNTEAFF. The DNA for the CDR3 is TGCAGCTTAGATGCGGGGATGAACACTGAAGCTTTCTTT.

This chain connects TRBV10-3 to TRBJ1-4, with TRBD1 as a possible D gene (5 bases). V lost 5 bases, J lost 3 bases, and 10 bases lay in between. Germline V CDR1 and CDR2: ENHRY, SYGVKD. CDR3 length: 14 residues. The CDR3 loop reads CAISSLGANEKLFF. The CDR3, as DNA: TGTGCCATCAGTAGCCTAGGGGCTAATGAAAAACTGTTTTTT.

At least ten counts were recorded for this clonotype. This chain connects TRBV19 to TRBJ1-2; D gene unclear. V dropped 8 bases and J dropped 1 base, with 11 bases sitting between them. CDR3 length: 13 amino acids. Germline CDR1 LNHDA, CDR2 SQIVND (reference sequence). For the CDR3, the DNA is TGTGCCAGTGAGGGCAGTAATAACTATGGCTACACCTTC. It yields the protein CASEGSNNYGYTF.

This clonotype showed up many times. The chain links TRBV9 to TRBJ1-6; the D gene is possibly TRBD1 (6 bases). The CDR3 length is 14 residues. V was trimmed by 4 bases and J by 11 bases, leaving 16 bases between them. The germline V gene encodes CDR1 SGDLS and CDR2 YYNGEE. This CDR3 is CASSQGDRPAPLHF. The CDR3 DNA sequence: TGTGCCAGCAGCCAGGGAGACAGGCCCGCACCCCTCCACTTT.

The chain employs TRBV15 and TRBJ2-5; perhaps D is TRBD1 or TRBD2 (5 bases each). V was trimmed by 3 bases and J by 3 bases, leaving 11 bases between them. Per germline, CDR1 LNHNV and CDR2 YYDKDF (reference sequence). The CDR3 is made up of 14 amino acids. CDR3 coding DNA: TGTGCCACCAGCAGCTTGAGGGGAGAAGAGACCCAGTACTTC. Protein sequence: CATSSLRGEETQYF.

The chain joins TRBV20-1 to TRBJ1-1, with a possible D match to TRBD1 (6 bases). The length of the CDR3 is 14 residues. Germline lookup yields CDR1 DFQATT and CDR2 SNEGSKA (reference sequence). The V gene lost 0 bases and the J gene lost 1 base, with 9 bases spanning the gap. The CDR3 nucleotides read TGCAGTGCTAGAGATTTACAGGGGAACACTGAAGCTTTCTTT. It encodes CSARDLQGNTEAFF.

The J gene is TRBJ1-2, the V gene TRBV7-6; no clear D gene. Germline lookup yields CDR1 SGHVS and CDR2 FNYEAQ. Trimming left V 5 bases short and J 0 bases short, with 16 bases between. CDR3 length equals 16 residues. The CDR3: CASSAPGAGANYGYTF. In DNA form, the CDR3 reads TGTGCCAGCAGCGCCCCTGGTGCAGGAGCTAACTATGGCTACACCTTC.

The V call is TRBV7-6, the J call TRBJ1-2, with 7 bases aligning to TRBD1. The CDR3 loop spans 14 amino acids. In germline, CDR1 is SGHVS, CDR2 FNYEAQ. The V gene end was trimmed by 4 bases and the J gene end by 4 bases; junction bases not matched to a gene: 6. The CDR3 DNA is TGTGCCAGCAGCTCTGGGACAGTCGCCTATGGCTACACCTTC. Its protein is CASSSGTVAYGYTF.

This clonotype has ten or more counts. The chain has TRBV27 and TRBJ1-1, with D unresolved. The CDR3 extends over 13 amino acids. The germline V and J ends were trimmed by 5 bases and 5 bases, with 12 bases remaining between them. The germline V gene has CDR1 MNHEY and CDR2 SMNVEV (reference sequence). CDR3 coding DNA: TGTGCCAGCAGTACCCCCAGGAGGACTGAAGCTTTCTTT. Translation gives CASSTPRRTEAFF.

In its sample, this clonotype was seen many times. The chain links TRBV5-5 to TRBJ1-5; D gene uncertain. Germline V lookup: CDR1 SGHKS, CDR2 YYEKEE (reference sequence). V lost 0 bases and J 2 bases, leaving 9 bases between the germline ends. The CDR3 consists of 15 residues. The CDR3 DNA reads as TGTGCCAGCAGCTTGGAACTTGGGCGCAATCAGCCCCAGCATTTT. Its protein product is CASSLELGRNQPQHF.

The chain has TRBV20-1 and TRBJ2-7; 10 nucleotides agree with TRBD2. CDR3 length equals 14 residues. Trimming at V came to 6 bases and at J to 0 bases, leaving 5 bases not matched to a gene. Looked up from germline, CDR1 is DFQATT and CDR2 is SNEGSKA (reference sequence). The CDR3 loop is CSARTSGFSYEQYF. In DNA, the CDR3 is TGCAGTGCGAGGACTAGCGGTTTCTCCTACGAGCAGTACTTC.

J is TRBJ1-5 and V is TRBV20-1; possibly TRBD1 for D (5 bases). The CDR3 is 16 residues long. V was pared by 6 bases and J by 6 bases, with 24 bases between. Germline V CDR1 and CDR2: DFQATT, SNEGSKA (reference sequence). The CDR3: CSASRPLRAAGQPQHF. In nucleotides, the CDR3 is TGCAGTGCCAGTAGACCCCTCAGGGCCGCGGGTCAGCCCCAGCATTTT.

This clonotype was seen ten or more times. The V call is TRBV6-5, the J call TRBJ1-2; D ambiguous. Germline CDR1 MNHEY, CDR2 SVGAGI. The CDR3 contains 15 residues. V lost 6 bases and J lost 2, with 16 bases in between. Here the CDR3 reads CASSRPEEVNYGYTF. As DNA, the CDR3 is TGTGCCAGCAGCCGGCCGGAAGAAGTCAACTATGGCTACACCTTC.

This rearrangement joins TRBV12-3 or TRBV12-4 to TRBJ2-7, with D perhaps matching TRBD2 (6 bases). The CDR3 is 14 residues long. V was trimmed by 2 bases and J by 3 bases, leaving 11 bases between them. The CDR3 spells CASSLWRGFYEQYF. As DNA, the CDR3 is TGTGCCAGCAGTTTATGGAGGGGCTTCTACGAGCAGTACTTC.

Note on this clonotype: Given a much more abundant clone one base away, this may be a read error. V gene TRBV5-4 combines with J gene TRBJ2-5, with 10 nucleotides matching TRBD1. Germline V gene lookup returns CDR1 SGHNT and CDR2 YYREEE (reference sequence). This CDR3 has 17 residues. In nucleotides, the CDR3 is TGCGCCAGCAGGACGCCAGCCGCTGGGACAGGGGAAGAGACCCAGTACTTC. Translated: CASRTPAAGTGEETQYF.